The entry below gives a single T cell receptor beta chain sequence along with its context. With V trimmed by 1 base and J by 3 bases, 5 bases remained unmatched. This CDR3 region has 16 residues. Germline-derived CDR1 and CDR2 are SGHKS and YYEKEE (reference sequence). This sample stems from a study of cytomegalovirus exposure and HLA in healthy donors. 13 Jbeta primers and 60 Vbeta primers were used for the PCR. Data came from immunoSEQ multiplex PCR; TCRdb stores just in-frame clones and leaves some out. The top ten clones hold about 14% of a sample with around 160,000 clones, nearly 80% of them seen once.

This TCR was sampled from a man in his fifties in good health and CMV-seropositive. Sequencing input: PBMCs. This chain uses TRBV5-5 with TRBJ1-5, with 9 positions matching TRBD1. The CDR3 protein is CASSLRRDRVNQPQHF. Written as DNA, the CDR3 is TGTGCCAGCAGCTTGCGAAGGGACAGGGTCAATCAGCCCCAGCATTTT. The full variable domain, its missing parts supplied by reference TRBV5-5 and TRBJ1-5, is DAGVTQSPTHLIKTRGQQVTLRCSPISGHKSVSWYQQVLGQGPQFIFQYYEKEERGRGNFPDRFSARQFPNYSSELNVNALLLGDSALYLCASSLRRDRVNQPQHFGDGTRLSIL.